The source of this TCR beta chain is a study of Graves' ophthalmopathy and Graves' hyperthyroidism. Study conclusions and caveats: Ophthalmopathy progression cases were predicted by the model with 55% to 71% sensitivity and 72% to 80% specificity.

Trimming took off 4 bases at V and 7 bases at J, with 11 bases between the two ends. From germline, CDR1 is SEHNR and CDR2 FQNEAQ (reference sequence). The CDR3 has 13 amino acids. As to this clonotype: Its antigen remains unknown.

RNA transcripts yielded amplified TCR beta CDR3 regions. Second-round multiplex PCR followed a first-round RT-PCR using HTBI primers. TCRdb fed the multiplex PCR reads into MiXCR, producing one record per CDR3 protein. The sample comprises about 160,000 distinct CDR3 sequences, 39% of which are singletons, and over 7% rests with the top ten. The material sequenced was peripheral blood. This clonotype originated in a man aged 25-45 years with Graves' ophthalmopathy. This chain joins TRBV7-9 and TRBJ1-3; D is perhaps TRBD1 (5 bases). DNA of the CDR3: TGTGCCAGCAGCTCTGGGGGTGCGAACACCATATATTTT. This translates into CASSSGGANTIYF.